This T cell receptor beta chain was documented in a study of T cells in Graves' hyperthyroidism and ophthalmopathy (dated by TCRdb to between 2019 and 2020). About the investigation overall: Peripheral blood was sampled at the time of initial diagnosis, prior to any treatment. To identify TCR V-J signatures that set the groups apart, the researchers used a discovery cohort of approximately 98 patients, made up of 43 with Graves' ophthalmopathy and about 60 with stable Graves' hyperthyroidism. The approximately 100 discovery patients were divided at random into training and test sets in a 7:3 ratio. Following sampling, methimazole starting at 30 mg daily was given to hyperthyroidism patients, and high-dose intravenous methylprednisolone was given to ophthalmopathy patients. Prospective prediction of ophthalmopathy was tested in an independent validation cohort of 18 to 20 hyperthyroidism patients and some 17 patients who later progressed to ophthalmopathy. TCR Vbeta CDR3 sequencing of 135 peripheral blood samples (approximately 44 ophthalmopathy, about 74 hyperthyroidism and some 17 progressor patients) is reported in the paper. Thyroid tissue and blood T-cell repertoires from about six Graves' hyperthyroidism patients were also compared in the study.

Findings and caveats that apply to the study as a whole: Most expanded thyroid clonotypes (frequency above 0.001) were also detected in blood, suggesting blood repertoires may reflect thyroid immune responses. Sample size was not statistically predetermined, and blinding of investigators to group allocation was not performed. In validation, the model predicted progression to ophthalmopathy a median of approximately 6.3 months before onset, with about 71% sensitivity and roughly 77% specificity. In cross-validation, a model built on a 13 V-J signature told ophthalmopathy apart from stable hyperthyroidism with just under 90% sensitivity and approximately 81% specificity, and in testing the same model reached 80%/75%.

Graves' hyperthyroidism was defined as stable when no progression to ophthalmopathy occurred over 18 months of follow-up. Hyperthyroidism patients were newly diagnosed, had a disease duration of under 2 months, and were aged 18 to 65 years. Patients with uncontrolled infections, other autoimmune diseases, pregnancy or lactation were excluded. Clinical symptoms, serum thyroxine and TRAb, thyroid ultrasound, and orbital computed tomography formed the basis for the diagnoses. PBMCs were separated from 7.5 to 10 ml of fresh peripheral blood using Ficoll-Paque density gradient centrifugation. Trizol reagent was used to extract total RNA, and RNA quality was then checked on an Agilent 2100 Bioanalyzer. The TCR beta CDR3 regions were amplified from RNA transcripts. A first-round RT-PCR of the TCR CDR3 used the HTBI primer set with the Qiagen OneStep RT-PCR kit. Libraries were constructed in a second round of multiplex PCR, after which size selection and purification were carried out. Paired-end sequencing of the libraries was performed with 100 bp reads on an Illumina HiSeq2000. Per the source publication's procedure: SOAPnuke was used to process the raw data, throwing out any read that contained adapters or uncalled bases, had a mean Phred below 15, or lacked an exact constant-primer or identifier match. High-quality paired reads were merged with COPE v1.2.5, and unique nucleotide sequences were defined as clonotypes. Clonotypes were aligned to IMGT TRBV, TRBD and TRBJ reference segments using MiTCR v1.1. Only V-J combinations with frequency above 0.0001, covering about 99% of repertoires, were analysed. A TCS score was defined as the ratio of F50 (clonal expansion) to E x V (chaos), with BLOSUM62-based TCRdist applied between CDR3 peptides within each V-J. Welch's t-statistics and random forest reduced roughly 500 V-J features to roughly 13, which were used in a naive Bayes classifier (R e1071). The Morisita-Horn index was used to measure how similar the thyroid and blood repertoires were. The public reads were quality trimmed at Q25 with fastp and then assembled into clones with MiXCR by TCRdb, keeping productive beta chains. Each entry merges the rows of one CDR3 protein and shows their most common DNA and genes. The V and J calls follow TCRdb's processing rather than the paper's. This sample is represented by about 840,000 distinct CDR3 sequences; roughly 40% of them were singletons. The top ten clonotypes cover over 8% of the sample.

About this clonotype itself: Its antigen is currently not known. Per-nucleotide qualities are absent, and no much larger clonotype sits a single base away.

The CDR3 numbers 15 residues from cysteine through phenylalanine. Only CDR3 DNA is held: 45 bases, read in frame from base 1. The trim is 4 bases for V and 4 bases for J, with a gap of 16 bases between the germline ends. The rearrangement joined TRBV12-3 or TRBV12-4 to TRBJ1-2; no confident D gene assignment can be made. The TCR was taken from a man aged 18 to 29 with Graves' hyperthyroidism. The sample was blood. The CDR3 protein: CASSSDSTTPYGYTF. The DNA sequence reads TGTGCCAGCAGTTCGGACTCAACCACCCCCTATGGCTACACCTTC.